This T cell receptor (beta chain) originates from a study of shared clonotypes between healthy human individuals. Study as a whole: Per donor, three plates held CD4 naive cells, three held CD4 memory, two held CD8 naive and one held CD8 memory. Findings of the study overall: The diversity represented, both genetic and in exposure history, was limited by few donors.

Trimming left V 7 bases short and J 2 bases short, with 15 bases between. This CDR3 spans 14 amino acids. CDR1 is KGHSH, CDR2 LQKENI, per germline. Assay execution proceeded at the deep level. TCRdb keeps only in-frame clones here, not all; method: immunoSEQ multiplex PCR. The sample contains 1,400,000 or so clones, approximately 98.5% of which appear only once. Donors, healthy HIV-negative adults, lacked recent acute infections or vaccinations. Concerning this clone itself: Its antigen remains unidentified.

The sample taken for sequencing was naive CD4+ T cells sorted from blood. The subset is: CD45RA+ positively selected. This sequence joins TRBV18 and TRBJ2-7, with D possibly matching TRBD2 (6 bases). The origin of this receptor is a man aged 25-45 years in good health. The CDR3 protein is CASLLAVEPYEQYF. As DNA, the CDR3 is TGTGCCAGCTTATTAGCGGTCGAACCCTACGAGCAGTACTTC.